Listed below are T cell receptor beta chains from one sample, sequenced in a study of T cell responses to AZD1222 COVID-19 vaccine. The table came from immunoSEQ multiplex PCR; TCRdb's copy has only in-frame clones and leaves some out. This table has around 120,000 clones, approximately 94% appearing once. The source was peripheral blood, collected 28 days after the second AZD1222 dose. These receptors came from an adult who received the AZD1222 COVID-19 vaccine. Each CDR3 is given with its conserved first and last residue. The order of the fields is J gene, V gene, CDR3 protein.

j_call: TRBJ2-5; v_call: TRBV5-5; cdr3_aa: CASSQRTGGLQETQYF
j_call: TRBJ2-1; v_call: TRBV7-2; cdr3_aa: CASSQEVLAGYNEQFF
j_call: TRBJ2-2; v_call: TRBV7-2; cdr3_aa: CASSLGSQGPSTGELFF
j_call: TRBJ2-7; v_call: TRBV6-5; cdr3_aa: CASRRTGLSYEQYF
j_call: TRBJ2-7; v_call: TRBV6-1; cdr3_aa: CASSEAGHPPGEQYF
j_call: TRBJ2-1; v_call: TRBV2; cdr3_aa: CASKSGRWNEQFF
j_call: TRBJ1-5; v_call: TRBV11-3; cdr3_aa: CASSLYSGGTGVWNQPQHF
j_call: TRBJ2-5; v_call: TRBV27; cdr3_aa: CASSPLADWEETQYF
j_call: TRBJ2-4; v_call: TRBV7-9; cdr3_aa: CASSPDSILAKNIQYF
j_call: TRBJ1-5; v_call: TRBV6-5; cdr3_aa: CASLNPNQPQHF
j_call: TRBJ1-1; v_call: TRBV7-9; cdr3_aa: CASSLFGTAATEAFF
j_call: TRBJ2-3; v_call: TRBV5-4; cdr3_aa: CASSYRRLSGGTDTQYF
j_call: TRBJ2-7; v_call: TRBV5-1; cdr3_aa: CASSATALLGYEQYF
j_call: TRBJ2-7; v_call: TRBV5-1; cdr3_aa: CASSLFEGTYEQYF
j_call: TRBJ1-2; v_call: TRBV5-6; cdr3_aa: CASSLGGANYGYTF
j_call: TRBJ2-1; v_call: TRBV7-2; cdr3_aa: CASSFGQGRDEQFF
j_call: TRBJ2-1; v_call: TRBV29-1; cdr3_aa: CSVERTSGIYPSNEQFF
j_call: TRBJ2-5; v_call: TRBV27; cdr3_aa: CASGDRVKETQYF
j_call: TRBJ2-5; v_call: TRBV10-3; cdr3_aa: CATMFQAGETQYF
j_call: TRBJ1-4; v_call: TRBV18; cdr3_aa: CASSPRTGDNEKLFF
j_call: TRBJ1-2; v_call: TRBV7-8; cdr3_aa: CASSLWDTDGYTF
j_call: TRBJ2-1; v_call: TRBV28; cdr3_aa: CASSSPPGGRPDEQFF
j_call: TRBJ2-1; v_call: TRBV20-1; cdr3_aa: CSASRSGSSYNEQFF
j_call: TRBJ1-1; v_call: TRBV10-3; cdr3_aa: CAISGTGVNTEAFF
j_call: TRBJ2-7; v_call: TRBV20-1; cdr3_aa: CSARDLYEQYF
j_call: TRBJ2-7; v_call: TRBV27; cdr3_aa: CASSLRRGFPYEQYF
j_call: TRBJ1-2; v_call: TRBV20-1; cdr3_aa: CSAPPLHGYTF
j_call: TRBJ2-7; v_call: TRBV27; cdr3_aa: CASSWGRVGYEQYF
j_call: TRBJ2-1; v_call: TRBV9; cdr3_aa: CASSVALGLAGPNEQFF
j_call: TRBJ2-3; v_call: TRBV5-1; cdr3_aa: CASSSDPSGGARDTQYF
j_call: TRBJ1-3; v_call: TRBV18; cdr3_aa: CASSPVGNTIYF
j_call: TRBJ1-5; v_call: TRBV7-2; cdr3_aa: CASSLLLAGDNQPQHF
j_call: TRBJ1-3; v_call: TRBV28; cdr3_aa: CASSLIKTGLSGNTIYF
j_call: TRBJ2-7; v_call: TRBV6-5; cdr3_aa: CASSSGTGVYEQYF
j_call: TRBJ2-1; v_call: TRBV7-2; cdr3_aa: CASSSQREWYNEQFF
j_call: TRBJ1-1; v_call: TRBV27; cdr3_aa: CASSLTGMNTEAFF
j_call: TRBJ2-5; v_call: TRBV18; cdr3_aa: CASSPGAGETQYF
j_call: TRBJ1-1; v_call: TRBV4-3; cdr3_aa: CASSHGWVTAEAFF
j_call: TRBJ1-2; v_call: TRBV5-4; cdr3_aa: CASSLDGGAGYTF
j_call: TRBJ2-1; v_call: TRBV30; cdr3_aa: CAWSVRGLVYNEQFF
j_call: TRBJ1-2; v_call: TRBV4-2; cdr3_aa: CASSQEAGDNYGYTF
j_call: TRBJ2-3; v_call: TRBV5-4; cdr3_aa: CASSLSSISTDTQYF
j_call: TRBJ2-1; v_call: TRBV10-3; cdr3_aa: CAISRRLAGELYNEQFF
j_call: TRBJ1-6; v_call: TRBV10-2; cdr3_aa: CASTRLYNSPLHF
j_call: TRBJ2-2; v_call: TRBV15; cdr3_aa: CATSRDSVDTGELFF
j_call: TRBJ2-7; v_call: TRBV5-5; cdr3_aa: CASSLRGQGAYEQYF
j_call: TRBJ1-3; v_call: TRBV19; cdr3_aa: CASTPPAVRGAGNTIYF
j_call: TRBJ1-6; v_call: TRBV7-9; cdr3_aa: CASSLGGVRSPLHF
j_call: TRBJ1-2; v_call: TRBV18; cdr3_aa: CASSPRQETYNYGYTF
j_call: TRBJ1-5; v_call: TRBV4-3; cdr3_aa: CASSQDLRGPGPYQPQHF
j_call: TRBJ1-3; v_call: TRBV10-3; cdr3_aa: CAISGGVTSSGNTIYF
j_call: TRBJ2-7; v_call: TRBV4-1; cdr3_aa: CASSQVPSGRGSSYEQYF
j_call: TRBJ1-5; v_call: TRBV7-2; cdr3_aa: CASSLYLGGNQPQHF